Each of the 10 T cell receptor beta chains below was sequenced from the same sample in a study of sequential checkpoint blockade in melanoma. Treatment noted: randomized to nivolumab then ipilimumab (arm A) or the reverse (arm B). Profiled with immunoSEQ multiplex PCR; TCRdb holds only in-frame clones, not every one. The sample carries fewer than 15,000 clones, 82% recorded once. The sequences come from CD8+ T cells sorted from blood (inferred from file names), collected from a patient given nivolumab and ipilimumab in sequence. The receptors were sampled from a human donor with melanoma.

This sequence joins TRBV7-9 and TRBJ1-2, with a possible D match to TRBD1 (5 bases). The germline V gene encodes CDR1 SEHNR and CDR2 FQNEAQ (reference sequence). The CDR3 is 14 amino acids. V shed 6 bases and J shed 5 bases, with 16 bases lying between them. In DNA, the CDR3 is TGTGCCAGCAGGTCACCCCGGACACGTTATGGCTACACCTTC. Translating it yields CASRSPRTRYGYTF.

DNA for the CDR3: TGTGCCAGCAGAGCGGGACCCCGCCCTGGCAATGAGCAGTTCTTC. This codes for CASRAGPRPGNEQFF. The chain links TRBV28 to TRBJ2-1, with 7 bases lining up with TRBD2. V lost 6 bases, J lost 6 bases, and 11 bases stayed unmatched. Germline CDR1 MDHEN, CDR2 SYDVKM. This CDR3 comprises 15 residues.

This rearrangement joins TRBV6-1 to TRBJ2-5, with D possibly matching TRBD2 (5 bases). The DNA end favors TRBJ2-7, so the J call may be wrong. Germline V gene data show CDR1 as MNHNS and CDR2 as SASEGT. The CDR3 is 15 amino acids. The CDR3 reads CASSDYPSTTYEQYF. DNA of the CDR3: TGTGCCAGCAGTGACTACCCTAGCACAACCTACGAGCAGTACTTC.

The chain is built from TRBV13 and TRBJ2-7, with TRBD1 matching 9 bases. The CDR3 loop spans 15 amino acids. V lost 5 bases to trimming and J lost 9 bases; unmatched junction nucleotides: 14. Germline CDR1 reads PRHDT; CDR2 reads FYEKMQ (reference sequence). The CDR3 sequence is CASSPRGDRVPLQYF. In DNA, the CDR3 is TGTGCCAGCAGCCCTCGGGGGGACAGGGTACCATTGCAGTACTTC.

The chain combines TRBV9 with TRBJ2-1; 8 nucleotides line up with TRBD2. The CDR3 covers 18 residues. Germline CDR1 and CDR2: SGDLS and YYNGEE. The J segment lost 5 bases and the V segment lost 0 bases, leaving 13 bases of the junction unmatched. The DNA of the CDR3 is TGTGCCAGCAGCGTAGGGTCGGTAGCGGGGTCTAATAACAATGAGCAGTTCTTC. This translates into CASSVGSVAGSNNNEQFF.

The genes are TRBV5-1 and TRBJ1-5, with D perhaps TRBD1 (5 bases). Germline-derived CDR1 and CDR2 are SGHRS and YFSETQ. This CDR3 spans 13 amino acids. Trimming pared 3 bases from V and 5 bases from J, leaving 9 bases between. CDR3 bases: TGCGCCAGCAGCTCCGAAGGGGATCAGCCCCAGCATTTT. Its protein product is CASSSEGDQPQHF.

This chain joins TRBV7-9 and TRBJ2-3; TRBD2 matches at 9 bases. The trim removed 2 bases at V and 1 base at J, leaving 1 base unmatched. From germline, CDR1 is SEHNR and CDR2 FQNEAQ (reference sequence). The CDR3 runs to 15 residues. Here the CDR3 reads CASSLQRGGTDTQYF. CDR3 nucleotides: TGTGCCAGCAGCTTACAGCGGGGGGGCACAGATACGCAGTATTTT.

This chain connects TRBV7-9 to TRBJ2-2, with TRBD2 identical over 9 bases. This CDR3 has 18 residues. Germline-derived CDR1 and CDR2 are SEHNR and FQNEAQ (reference sequence). Trimming cost V 1 base and J 6 bases; bases outside gene matches: 12. This CDR3 is CASSLGGSGSLIAGELFF. CDR3 coding DNA: TGTGCCAGCAGCTTAGGAGGTAGCGGGAGTTTGATTGCCGGGGAGCTGTTTTTT.

This chain links TRBV15 with TRBJ2-1, with a possible D match to TRBD1 (6 bases). CDR3 length: 14 residues. The V end lost 3 bases, the J end lost 8 bases, and 14 bases lay between the germline ends. Per the germline V gene, CDR1 is LNHNV and CDR2 is YYDKDF (reference sequence). The CDR3 here is CATSRARGGDEQFF. The CDR3 nucleotides read TGTGCCACCAGCAGGGCCAGGGGTGGCGATGAGCAGTTCTTC.

In this sample, this clone turned up a few times. The chain couples TRBV2 to TRBJ2-7, with D possibly TRBD2 on 6 matching bases. The CDR3 covers 11 residues. Germline CDR1 SNHLY, CDR2 FYNNEI. V dropped 6 bases and J dropped 6 bases, with 9 bases sitting between them. The CDR3: CASSGRLEQYF. Here the CDR3 DNA reads TGTGCCAGCAGCGGGAGACTCGAGCAGTACTTC.